This T cell receptor (beta chain) derives from a study of Tregs in tolerant kidney transplant recipients. Study-wide results and caveats: Tregs expanded with activated donor B cells seemed most donor-specific.

Trimming shortened V by 0 bases and J by 4 bases, and 10 bases separated the two germline ends. Germline V gene sequence: CDR1 SGDLS, CDR2 YYNGEE. CDR3 size: 14 residues. In this sample, this clone turned up once. Its antigen is currently unknown. TCRdb keeps only in-frame clones here, not all; method: immunoSEQ multiplex PCR. In the table there are some 64,000 clones, under 98% of which are singletons. J is TRBJ1-1 and V is TRBV9, with D perhaps TRBD1 (5 bases). This TCR was recovered from a human donor who received a combined kidney and bone marrow transplant. The sample here was Tregs from blood, taken before the transplant. The CDR3 loop reads CASSVVLGPTEAFF. In nucleotides, the CDR3 is TGTGCCAGCAGCGTAGTTCTGGGGCCCACTGAAGCTTTCTTT.